This T cell receptor beta chain appears in the sequencing data of a study of OX40 agonist ivuxolimab in advanced cancers. Background on the study: Those enrolled were 82.7% male, with a mean age of roughly 62 years and ages from roughly 20 to 90. One hepatocellular carcinoma and a couple of cutaneous melanoma patients partially responded.

Findings and caveats of the study: At 0.1 to 3.0 mg/kg and by week 6, CD4+ and CD8+ T cells in the blood had expanded clonally. The authors did not determine the antigen specificity of the expanded peripheral T cells.

V shed 2 bases and J 7 bases; nucleotides not matched to a gene: 5. This CDR3 is 13 amino acids long. Germline V gives CDR1 SGHRS, CDR2 YFSETQ. Assay: immunoSEQ multiplex PCR; the TCRdb copy retains only in-frame clones and omits some. The table shows approximately 94,000 clones, with 84% occurring only once. As to this clone: Its target is unknown.

This chain links TRBV5-1 with TRBJ2-7; 8 bases align to TRBD2. The input for sequencing was CD4+ or CD8+ T cells sorted from blood, taken in a trial of the OX40 agonist ivuxolimab. This sequence originates from an adult with an advanced solid tumor such as melanoma, head and neck, liver or kidney cancer. The CDR3, as DNA: TGCGCCAGCAGCTTTGGGCGGGGGGCTGAGCAGTACTTC. This codes for CASSFGRGAEQYF.